One sample yielded the 26 T cell receptor beta chains listed below, sequenced in a study of blood T cell repertoires in COVID-19 (dated by TCRdb to 2019 to 2021). The library was obtained by the immunoSEQ multiplex PCR assay. Here the immuneACCESS table is served through TCRdb, limited to in-frame sequences with V and J called. Missing clones are a known gap in these copies; in checked studies unresolved V genes cover under half, and the rest lacks a known reason. In this sample the table shows about 230,000 clones, over 80% of which occur a single time. The biggest ten clones account for around 30% of the sample. Material: peripheral blood. Source of these receptors: a man in his forties or fifties with acute or convalescent COVID-19.

The chain carries TRBV18 and TRBJ2-3; no reliable D call. Germline CDR1 reads KGHSH; CDR2 reads LQKENI. This CDR3 comprises 12 residues. V was trimmed by 2 bases and J by 5 bases, leaving 5 bases between them. CDR3 residues: CASSPYKDTQYF. The CDR3, as DNA: TGTGCCAGCTCACCATATAAAGATACGCAGTATTTT.

The V gene is TRBV19, the J gene TRBJ2-2; a possible D gene is TRBD1 (6 bases). Germline CDR1 reads LNHDA; CDR2 reads SQIVND (reference sequence). Trimming cost V 1 base and J 5 bases, with 14 bases left between them. The CDR3 extends over 16 amino acids. The CDR3 is CASSIVGAGATGELFF. CDR3 DNA: TGTGCCAGTAGTATAGTCGGGGCAGGGGCAACCGGGGAGCTGTTTTTT.

The gene calls are TRBV2 and TRBJ2-6, with a weak D call TRBD2 (7 bases). This CDR3 is 15 amino acids long. V was shortened by 1 base and J by 6 bases, with 10 bases between the two germline ends. Looked up from germline, CDR1 is SNHLY and CDR2 is FYNNEI. Written as DNA, the CDR3 is TGTGCCAGCAGTGAAGACGGGGGGCTGGCCAACGTCCTGACTTTC. Amino acids: CASSEDGGLANVLTF.

The V gene is TRBV7-8, the J gene TRBJ2-1; 7 bases line up with TRBD1. CDR3 length equals 16 residues. V lost 6 bases and J lost 8; bases outside the gene matches: 16. Germline assignment: CDR1 SGHVS and CDR2 FQNEAQ. The CDR3 reads CASRKPRGQVGDEQFF. The CDR3 DNA sequence: TGTGCCAGCAGAAAGCCACGTGGACAGGTCGGGGATGAGCAGTTCTTC.

V is TRBV11-2 and J is TRBJ2-1, with D possibly TRBD2 on 6 matching bases. The CDR3 runs 15 residues. Deletions cut 5 bases from V and 8 bases from J, with 19 bases between. The germline V gene encodes CDR1 SGHAT and CDR2 FQNNGV. This CDR3 reads CASSRGASESDEQFF. The CDR3 DNA sequence: TGTGCCAGCAGCCGAGGGGCTAGCGAGAGCGATGAGCAGTTCTTC.

The chain combines TRBV19 with TRBJ2-1; D is unresolved. The CDR3 runs to 14 residues. V was clipped by 1 base and J by 9 bases, with 13 bases between them. Germline values: CDR1 LNHDA, CDR2 SQIVND (reference sequence). The DNA for the CDR3 is TGTGCCAGTAGTATAGGCATAGAGGTCAGTGAGCAGTTCTTC. Its translation: CASSIGIEVSEQFF.

The genes are TRBV6-6 and TRBJ1-1; 9 nucleotides align to TRBD1. Germline lookup yields CDR1 MNHNY and CDR2 SVGAGI (reference sequence). Unmatched junction bases numbered 2, after V lost 2 bases and J lost 1 base. The CDR3 runs to 15 residues. The CDR3 coding sequence is TGTGCCAGCAGTTACGCGGGACAGGGGAACACTGAAGCTTTCTTT. This sequence encodes CASSYAGQGNTEAFF.

The CDR3 nucleotides read TGTGCCACCAGTGAATCTAATCAAGAGACCCAGTACTTC. Amino acid sequence: CATSESNQETQYF. The genes are TRBV24-1 and TRBJ2-5, with unresolved D. CDR3 size: 13 residues. CDR1 is KGHDR, CDR2 SFDVKD, per germline. With 4 bases removed from V and 2 bases from J, the gap between germline ends came to 7 bases.

A few counts support this clone. This CDR3 is CASSFYRAKNIQYF. The CDR3 coding sequence is TGTGCCAGCAGCTTCTACAGGGCCAAAAACATTCAGTACTTC. V is TRBV5-6 and J is TRBJ2-4, with a tentative D call TRBD1 (5 bases). The germline CDR1 and CDR2 sequences are SGHDT and YYEEEE. The CDR3 has 14 residues. Between the trimmed V and J ends, which lost 2 bases and 1 base, there was a span of 7 bases.

The chain combines TRBV5-4 with TRBJ1-2; perhaps TRBD1 as D (5 bases). Trimming took 3 bases from V and 5 from J, leaving 14 bases between them. The CDR3 totals 14 residues. Germline assignment: CDR1 SGHNT and CDR2 YYREEE (reference sequence). The CDR3 nucleotides read TGTGCCAGCAGCTCGGGGGGACTTCCGTATGGCTACACCTTC. It codes for CASSSGGLPYGYTF.

The chain combines TRBV3-1 (or the pseudogene TRBV3-2) with TRBJ1-4; 9 nucleotides align to TRBD1. The CDR3 has 14 amino acids. Germline V lookup: CDR1 LGHDT, CDR2 YNNKEL (reference sequence). Trimming cost V 5 bases and J 13 bases; bases outside gene matches: 11. Written as DNA, the CDR3 is TGTGCCAGCAGCTACCGGGACAGGGACAAAATACTGTTTTTT. Amino acids: CASSYRDRDKILFF.

This chain links TRBV27 with TRBJ2-5; D perhaps matches TRBD1 (5 bases). In germline, CDR1 is MNHEY, CDR2 SMNVEV (reference sequence). V was shortened by 1 base and J by 3 bases, with 6 bases between the two germline ends. The CDR3 spans 13 residues. The CDR3 reads CASSLYRKETQYF. For the CDR3, the DNA is TGTGCCAGCAGTTTATACAGGAAAGAGACCCAGTACTTC.

The V and J genes are TRBV7-9 and TRBJ1-4; TRBD1 aligns across 7 bases. Germline CDR1 reads SEHNR; CDR2 reads FQNEAQ (reference sequence). J lost 4 bases, V lost 2 bases, and 4 bases had no gene match. The CDR3 consists of 15 residues. Here the CDR3 reads CASSLQGTDNEKLFF. The CDR3 bases are TGTGCCAGCAGCTTACAAGGGACAGATAATGAAAAACTGTTTTTT.

The rearrangement joins TRBV19 to TRBJ2-1, with D perhaps TRBD2 (5 bases). Germline V gene data show CDR1 as LNHDA and CDR2 as SQIVND (reference sequence). The CDR3 loop spans 15 amino acids. V was shortened by 5 bases and J by 5 bases, with 16 bases between the two germline ends. Here the CDR3 reads CASSLRAATNNEQFF. The DNA of the CDR3 is TGTGCCAGTAGTTTGAGGGCAGCGACGAACAATGAGCAGTTCTTC. Combining the CDR3 with reference TRBV19 and TRBJ2-1 gives the whole variable domain DGGITQSPKYLFRKEGQNVTLSCEQNLNHDAMYWYRQDPGQGLRLIYYSQIVNDFQKGDIAEGYSVSREKKESFPLTVTSAQKNPTAFYLCASSLRAATNNEQFFGPGTRLTVL.

The rearrangement uses TRBV24-1 and TRBJ2-2, with D tentatively TRBD1 (6 bases). CDR1 KGHDR and CDR2 SFDVKD come from the germline V gene. V lost 3 bases to trimming and J lost 3 bases, with 16 bases between them. The CDR3 totals 17 residues. For the CDR3, the DNA is TGTGCCACCAGTGATACCTCGACAGGTCCATACACCGGGGAGCTGTTTTTT. Translating it yields CATSDTSTGPYTGELFF.

CDR3 coding DNA: TGTGCCAGCAGCTTTGGGACTAGCGGGCGGCAAGAGACCCAGTACTTC. It yields the protein CASSFGTSGRQETQYF. The gene calls are TRBV5-8 and TRBJ2-5; 12 positions match TRBD2. The germline gives CDR1 SGHTS, CDR2 YDEGEE. The CDR3 covers 16 residues. V trimming: 2 bases; J trimming: 2 bases; junction bases outside the gene matches: 4.

The V gene is TRBV24-1, the J gene TRBJ2-5; D unclear. With 8 bases removed from V and 0 bases from J, the gap between germline ends came to 12 bases. This CDR3 contains 14 residues. Germline CDR1 and CDR2: KGHDR and SFDVKD. The CDR3 is CATISAADQETQYF. CDR3 DNA: TGTGCCACCATCTCGGCGGCAGACCAAGAGACCCAGTACTTC.

This chain joins TRBV12-3 or TRBV12-4 and TRBJ2-1, with D unresolved. Deletions cut 1 base from V and 9 bases from J, with 10 bases between. The CDR3 runs 13 residues. This CDR3 reads CASSLGALGEQFF. In DNA form, the CDR3 reads TGTGCCAGCAGTTTAGGGGCCCTCGGTGAGCAGTTCTTC.

The chain is built from TRBV30 and TRBJ1-4, with 7 bases lining up with TRBD1. This CDR3 has 13 amino acids. Trimming at V came to 1 base and at J to 8 bases, leaving 4 bases not matched to a gene. Germline lookup yields CDR1 GTSNPN and CDR2 SVGIG (reference sequence). For the CDR3, the DNA is TGTGCCTGGAGTGGGGACAGTAGAGAAAAACTGTTTTTT. This gives the protein CAWSGDSREKLFF.

The chain carries TRBV5-1 and TRBJ2-6; D possibly corresponds to TRBD1 (6 bases). The CDR3 totals 17 residues. Trimming removed 3 bases at V and 0 bases at J, with 13 bases between. Germline assignment: CDR1 SGHRS and CDR2 YFSETQ. CDR3 region: CASSYRTDNSGANVLTF. CDR3 DNA: TGCGCCAGCAGCTATAGGACAGACAACTCTGGGGCCAACGTCCTGACTTTC.

This chain links TRBV7-9 with TRBJ2-7; 11 nucleotides line up with TRBD2. Germline V gene sequence: CDR1 SEHNR, CDR2 FQNEAQ (reference sequence). Trimming took 5 bases from V and 4 from J; bases not matched to a gene: 4. The length of the CDR3 is 14 residues. CDR3 region: CASSRLAGQYEQYF. The CDR3 DNA follows: TGTGCCAGCAGCCGACTAGCGGGGCAGTACGAGCAGTACTTC. The whole variable domain, remainder taken from reference TRBV7-9 and TRBJ2-7, is DTGVSQNPRHKITKRGQNVTFRCDPISEHNRLYWYRQTLGQGPEFLTYFQNEAQLEKSRLLSDRFSAERPKGSFSTLEIQRTEQGDSAMYLCASSRLAGQYEQYFGPGTRLTVT.

The genes are TRBV10-3 and TRBJ1-2; possible D gene TRBD1, 6 bases. Germline loops: CDR1 ENHRY, CDR2 SYGVKD. This CDR3 has 15 residues. V was trimmed by 4 bases and J by 0 bases, leaving 12 bases between them. The CDR3 spells CAISGGGAANYGYTF. CDR3 sequence (DNA): TGTGCCATCAGTGGCGGGGGGGCCGCTAACTATGGCTACACCTTC.

This clone appeared many times. V is TRBV19 and J is TRBJ1-5, with D tentatively TRBD1 (6 bases). The CDR3 is made up of 15 amino acids. CDR1 is LNHDA and CDR2 is SQIVND in the germline V gene (reference sequence). Trimming removed 5 bases from V and 6 bases from J, with 17 bases in between. The CDR3 bases are TGTGCCAGTAGTTTTAGAGGGGGAGAAGGTCAGCCCCAGCATTTT. It specifies CASSFRGGEGQPQHF. The whole variable domain, remainder taken from reference TRBV19 and TRBJ1-5, is DGGITQSPKYLFRKEGQNVTLSCEQNLNHDAMYWYRQDPGQGLRLIYYSQIVNDFQKGDIAEGYSVSREKKESFPLTVTSAQKNPTAFYLCASSFRGGEGQPQHFGDGTRLSIL.

The chain carries TRBV7-2 and TRBJ1-3; unclear D gene. V lost 2 bases and J lost 0, with 11 bases in between. CDR3 length: 16 amino acids. Per the germline V gene, CDR1 is SGHTA and CDR2 is FQGNSA. Written as DNA, the CDR3 is TGTGCCAGCAGCTTAAACCTCTTGAGCTCTGGAAACACCATATATTTT. Its translation is CASSLNLLSSGNTIYF.

The chain links TRBV19 to TRBJ1-1; D is undetermined. CDR3 length equals 13 residues. Germline lookup yields CDR1 LNHDA and CDR2 SQIVND (reference sequence). V dropped 5 bases and J dropped 0 bases, with 7 bases sitting between them. CDR3 in amino acids: CASSRRLNTEAFF. The CDR3 DNA reads TGTGCCAGTAGTCGGAGGTTGAACACTGAAGCTTTCTTT.

This sequence joins TRBV6-5 and TRBJ2-5; 9 nucleotides align to TRBD1. Germline V gene lookup returns CDR1 MNHEY and CDR2 SVGAGI. V lost 6 bases and J lost 4; bases outside the gene matches: 6. The CDR3 is 14 residues long. CDR3 residues: CASSRTGVRETQYF. For the CDR3, the DNA is TGTGCCAGCAGCCGGACAGGGGTGAGAGAGACCCAGTACTTC.